The 12 T cell receptor beta chains reported below all come from one sample, sequenced in a study of T cell repertoires in cytomegalovirus infection. MiXCR, run by TCRdb on the reads, gives a single entry per CDR3 protein. The data show about 890,000 distinct CDR3 sequences, roughly 31% seen once. These receptors have no known antigen. The sequencing used cultured CD8+ T cells from PBMCs, collected from culture after CMV antigen stimulation. Receptor source: a human donor in good health (CMV status not recorded). Some clones in this sample may be carry-over from other donors' samples.

The sample holds a few counts of this clonotype. This chain uses TRBV12-5 with TRBJ1-5; the D gene is possibly TRBD1 (5 bases). CDR1 LGHNT and CDR2 FRNRAP come from the germline V gene. With 3 bases removed from V and 3 bases from J, the gap between germline ends came to 9 bases. The CDR3 is made up of 14 amino acids. The CDR3 DNA is TGTGCTAGTGGTTTCGCAGGGTCCAATCAGCCCCAGCATTTT. This sequence encodes CASGFAGSNQPQHF.

The chain couples TRBV4-1 to TRBJ2-7, with D possibly being TRBD2 (6 bases). Trimming left V 5 bases short and J 0 bases short, with 17 bases between. Germline-derived CDR1 and CDR2 are MGHRA and YSYEKL. The CDR3 length is 16 residues. The DNA of the CDR3 is TGCGCCAGCAGCGGCAGGGTTGGCGGGGCCTCCTACGAGCAGTACTTC. Translated: CASSGRVGGASYEQYF.

This chain links TRBV6-5 with TRBJ1-1; tentatively, D is TRBD1 (5 bases). The CDR3 consists of 14 residues. Germline V gives CDR1 MNHEY, CDR2 SVGAGI. V lost 5 bases to trimming and J lost 12 bases, with 22 bases between them. CDR3 sequence (DNA): TGTGCCAGCAGTCCCTACCGGGGCCTCGGTGCGACTTTCTTT. It encodes CASSPYRGLGATFF.

This chain links TRBV20-1 with TRBJ1-5; 7 bases match TRBD1. This CDR3 has 14 amino acids. The J segment lost 7 bases and the V segment lost 0 bases, leaving 6 bases of the junction unmatched. The V gene's germline CDR1 is DFQATT and CDR2 SNEGSKA (reference sequence). The chain's CDR3 is CSARDSRGLQPQHF. CDR3 coding DNA: TGCAGTGCTAGAGATTCGAGGGGGCTACAGCCCCAGCATTTT.

This rearrangement joins TRBV9 to TRBJ1-1, with D possibly being TRBD1 (5 bases). CDR3 size: 15 residues. Germline V gene data show CDR1 as SGDLS and CDR2 as YYNGEE. V gave up 3 bases and J gave up 1 base, with 13 bases separating them. CDR3 sequence (DNA): TGTGCCAGCAGCGAGGGGAGGGGAAGGAACACTGAAGCTTTCTTT. Its translation is CASSEGRGRNTEAFF.

The chain joins TRBV7-9 to TRBJ2-4, with D perhaps being TRBD1 or TRBD2 (7 bases each). Germline values: CDR1 SEHNR, CDR2 FQNEAQ (reference sequence). The CDR3 runs 13 residues. The V gene lost 5 bases and the J gene lost 6 bases, with 11 bases spanning the gap. Here the CDR3 reads CASSRRGGNIQYF. For the CDR3, the DNA is TGTGCCAGCAGCCGCAGGGGGGGAAACATTCAGTACTTC.

The V gene is TRBV12-3 or TRBV12-4, the J gene TRBJ2-3; D not resolved. This CDR3 has 12 amino acids. Trimming took off 5 bases at V and 3 bases at J, with 6 bases between the two ends. CDR3 protein: CASSPQTDTQYF. The CDR3 DNA reads TGTGCCAGCAGTCCCCAGACAGATACGCAGTATTTT.

This clonotype was seen many times. The J gene is TRBJ2-3, the V gene TRBV7-3; D call uncertain. Germline V gives CDR1 SGHTA, CDR2 FQGTGA. The CDR3 length is 14 residues. V dropped 6 bases and J dropped 5 bases, with 15 bases sitting between them. The CDR3 sequence is CASSPSGTGDTQYF. The CDR3, as DNA: TGTGCCAGCAGTCCCTCGGGTACGGGAGATACGCAGTATTTT.

This clonotype was detected ten times or more. The gene calls are TRBV19 and TRBJ1-1; 10 nucleotides agree with TRBD1. Germline trimming cut 9 bases from V and 2 bases from J; bases unmatched to any gene: 3. Germline V CDR1 and CDR2: LNHDA, SQIVND (reference sequence). The CDR3 sequence is 13 residues long. CDR3 coding DNA: TGTGCCAGCAGGACAGGGGGAAACACTGAAGCTTTCTTT. Protein sequence: CASRTGGNTEAFF. Full variable domain (rest looked up from reference TRBV19 and TRBJ1-1): DGGITQSPKYLFRKEGQNVTLSCEQNLNHDAMYWYRQDPGQGLRLIYYSQIVNDFQKGDIAEGYSVSREKKESFPLTVTSAQKNPTAFYLCASRTGGNTEAFFGQGTRLTVV.

The rearrangement joins TRBV3-1 to TRBJ2-7; TRBD1 is a possible D gene (6 bases). Trimming removed 5 bases from V and 2 bases from J, with 13 bases in between. Germline CDR1 LGHDT, CDR2 YNNKEL (reference sequence). The CDR3 extends over 14 amino acids. CDR3 residues: CASSDADSPYEQYF. As DNA, the CDR3 is TGTGCCAGCAGCGACGCGGACAGTCCCTACGAGCAGTACTTC.

This rearrangement joins TRBV9 to TRBJ2-1; TRBD1 matches at 7 bases. This CDR3 contains 13 residues. V gave up 0 bases and J gave up 6 bases; unmatched junction bases: 0. Germline loops: CDR1 SGDLS, CDR2 YYNGEE. The CDR3 DNA sequence: TGTGCCAGCAGCGTAGGGGACAGCAATGAGCAGTTCTTC. Translated: CASSVGDSNEQFF.

This clonotype appeared a few times. The chain uses TRBV7-9 and TRBJ1-2; D unclear. There are 13 residues in the CDR3. Germline V lookup: CDR1 SEHNR, CDR2 FQNEAQ (reference sequence). The V and J ends lost 3 bases and 4 bases respectively, with 9 bases between them. CDR3 sequence (DNA): TGTGCCAGCAGCTTGGAGGATACCTATGGCTACACCTTC. It translates to CASSLEDTYGYTF.